The present T cell receptor beta chain was sequenced within a study of tumor-infiltrating lymphocytes in primary liver carcinoma. Study results and caveats: Appearing in all five tumor regions was true of only about 8-25% of top clones.

Constant-region priming of 500 to 550 ng total RNA yielded TCR beta cDNA. ARM-PCR, slightly modified, supplied the TCR beta libraries through three nested multiplex PCR rounds. The two initial PCR rounds, around 10 cycles each, used TRBV1-TRBV30 forward and C-beta reverse primers. From the multiplex PCR reads, TCRdb called clonotypes with MiXCR, one entry per CDR3 protein. Of 25,000 to 35,000 distinct CDR3 sequences in the sample, 76% were seen once. V gave up 1 base and J gave up 14 bases, with 23 bases separating them. Germline CDR1 is MGHRA and CDR2 is YSYEKL. This CDR3 is 16 amino acids long. Regarding this clonotype: Its target is not known.

Without any cell sorting, roughly 18-34 mg of bulk tissue yielded co-extracted RNA and DNA. Chronic HBV infection affected patients, none of whom had received treatment. Five separate regions were sampled from each tumor. All of the tumor samples contained over 75% viable tumor cells. Sample: liver tumor tissue from sampling region 5. As to subset: tumor region T5, tumor centre. The chain employs TRBV4-1 and TRBJ1-4; D possibly corresponds to TRBD1 (5 bases). The TCR was taken from a man aged 35-49 years with primary liver carcinoma and hepatitis B virus infection. The CDR3 nucleotides read TGCGCCAGCAGCCAAGCGAAGGGGACGGCTAATGGAAATCTGTTTTTT. Translating gives CASSQAKGTANGNLFF.